This T cell receptor (beta chain) originates from a study of blood T cell repertoires in COVID-19. About the research overall: Spain, Italy and the United States supplied samples that represented acute and convalescent COVID-19. PBMCs, B-cell-depleted T cells, or T cells provided the cDNA or gDNA that made up the material.

This clone came up once. Methods used by the authors: Counts of nucleated cells, estimated from reference gene primer amplification, were obtained. TCRdb keeps only in-frame clones here, not all; method: immunoSEQ multiplex PCR. V, J and clone size reflect that table, while D and trimming were determined from the DNA. The top ten clones hold 9.4% of a sample with 280,000 or so clones, 88% of them seen once. There are 13 residues in the CDR3. Sequences were obtained from peripheral blood. The rearrangement joins TRBV21-1 to TRBJ1-2; the D call of TRBD1 is as the table states it, not checked on the DNA. TRBV21-1 is a pseudogene segment. The clonotype comes from a young man with active or convalescent COVID-19. Here the CDR3 reads CATRKIYRAGYTF. The CDR3 nucleotides read TGTGCCACCCGGAAAATTTACAGGGCTGGCTACACCTTC.